This record covers a single T cell receptor beta chain. Reverse transcription used roughly 0.5 to 1 ug RNA and random hexamers. It was immunoSEQ multiplex PCR that amplified TCR beta CDR3 across 54 Vbeta and 13 Jbeta. Each CDR3 protein is one row after TCRdb ran MiXCR on the immunoSEQ multiplex PCR reads. The repertoire has over 350,000 distinct CDR3 sequences, more than 80% of them found once; the top ten carry 0.09% to 0.15%. Trimming removed 0 bases from V and 5 bases from J, with 19 bases in between. The CDR3 has 18 amino acids. Germline V lookup: CDR1 MNHEY, CDR2 SVGAGI. The sample originates from a study of CD8 T cells in Susac syndrome. CD8+ and CD4+ T cells from blood underwent TCR beta sequencing, which was carried out in a high-throughput format. In the multiple sclerosis control group, patients were treatment-naive and had stable or active relapsing-remitting disease. FACS was used to enrich TEMRA cells, whereas the CD8+ and CD4+ T cells were obtained by negative isolation.

Sequenced material: CD8+ T cells from PBMCs. This receptor was identified in a human donor with multiple sclerosis. The genes are TRBV6-5 and TRBJ2-2; D ambiguous. The CDR3 DNA reads as TGTGCCAGCAGTTACTCGCTTTATGGATTTCTGAGTACCGGGGAGCTGTTTTTT. It yields the protein CASSYSLYGFLSTGELFF.